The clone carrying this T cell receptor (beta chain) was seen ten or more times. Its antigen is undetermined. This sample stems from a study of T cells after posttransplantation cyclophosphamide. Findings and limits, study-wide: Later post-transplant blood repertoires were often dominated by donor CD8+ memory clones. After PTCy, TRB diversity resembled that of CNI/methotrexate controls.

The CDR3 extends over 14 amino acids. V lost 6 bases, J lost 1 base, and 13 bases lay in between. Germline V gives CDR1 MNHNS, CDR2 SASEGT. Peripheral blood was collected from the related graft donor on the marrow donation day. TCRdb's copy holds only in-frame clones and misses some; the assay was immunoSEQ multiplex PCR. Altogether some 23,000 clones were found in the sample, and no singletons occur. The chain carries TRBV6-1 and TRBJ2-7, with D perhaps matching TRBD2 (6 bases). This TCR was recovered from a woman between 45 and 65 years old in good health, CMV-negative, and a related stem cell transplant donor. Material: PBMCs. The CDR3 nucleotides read TGTGCCAGCAGACTGACTAGTCTGTCCTACGAGCAGTACTTC. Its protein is CASRLTSLSYEQYF.